The 23 T cell receptor beta chains in this list originate from one sample, sequenced in a study of radiotherapy plus CTLA-4 blockade in lung cancer. The table came from immunoSEQ multiplex PCR; TCRdb's copy has only in-frame clones and leaves some out. The data hold 130,000 or so clones, with just under 90% observed a single time. The sequencing used peripheral blood, collected from a patient treated with radiotherapy plus ipilimumab. The receptors come from a human donor with non-small cell lung cancer that progressed on radiotherapy plus ipilimumab.

The rearrangement uses TRBV5-6 and TRBJ1-5, with D possibly matching TRBD1 (5 bases). Looked up from germline, CDR1 is SGHDT and CDR2 is YYEEEE. V was cut by 4 bases and J by 1 base, with 21 bases left in between. This CDR3 has 18 residues. This chain's CDR3 is CASSRAKWGGASNQPQHF. CDR3 DNA: TGTGCCAGCAGCCGCGCAAAGTGGGGGGGAGCGAGCAATCAGCCCCAGCATTTT.

This clone was seen once. The DNA for the CDR3 is TGTGCCAGCAGTGACTCGGGGGGAGACCCATACAATGAGCAGTTCTTC. It yields the protein CASSDSGGDPYNEQFF. The V and J genes are TRBV6-4 and TRBJ2-1; tentative D call: TRBD2 (6 bases). CDR1 is MRHNA, CDR2 SNTAGT, per germline. The V gene lost 0 bases and the J gene lost 4 bases, with 13 bases spanning the gap. This CDR3 spans 16 amino acids.

The chain employs TRBV5-4 and TRBJ2-2; a possible D gene is TRBD1 (5 bases). This CDR3 comprises 16 residues. Germline assignment: CDR1 SGHNT and CDR2 YYREEE (reference sequence). Trimming removed 1 base from V and 3 bases from J, with 13 bases in between. For the CDR3, the DNA is TGTGCCAGCAGCTTGTTAGTGGGGCTGGACACCGGGGAGCTGTTTTTT. It translates to CASSLLVGLDTGELFF.

This chain uses TRBV11-3 with TRBJ1-2, with a weak D call TRBD1 (5 bases). Germline V gene lookup returns CDR1 SGHNT and CDR2 YENEEA. With 5 bases removed from V and 4 bases from J, the gap between germline ends came to 14 bases. This CDR3 is built from 14 residues. In nucleotides, the CDR3 is TGTGCCAGCAGCCCCTCCGGGACGACCTATGGCTACACCTTC. Translated, it gives CASSPSGTTYGYTF.

This chain joins TRBV5-1 and TRBJ2-5; the D call may be TRBD1 or TRBD2 (5 bases each). Trimming stripped 0 bases from V and 7 bases from J, with 16 bases between. This CDR3 spans 15 amino acids. Germline V gene sequence: CDR1 SGHRS, CDR2 YFSETQ. DNA of the CDR3: TGCGCCAGCAGCTTGGGAGGGGCTAAAGGAGGGACCCAGTACTTC. Its translation is CASSLGGAKGGTQYF. The whole variable domain, remainder taken from reference TRBV5-1 and TRBJ2-5, is KAGVTQTPRYLIKTRGQQVTLSCSPISGHRSVSWYQQTPGQGLQFLFEYFSETQRNKGNFPGRFSGRQFSNSRSEMNVSTLELGDSALYLCASSLGGAKGGTQYFGPGTRLLVL.

The chain recombines TRBV6-6 with TRBJ2-3, with D maybe TRBD1 (6 bases). V gave up 4 bases and J gave up 4 bases, with 15 bases separating them. Germline lookup yields CDR1 MNHNY and CDR2 SVGAGI (reference sequence). The CDR3 sequence is 15 residues long. The CDR3 DNA is TGTGCCAGCAGTTTCCCCGTCCCAGGGGCAGATACGCAGTATTTT. The encoded protein is CASSFPVPGADTQYF.

The rearrangement links TRBV2 to TRBJ2-1; TRBD2 might be the D (5 bases). Germline V lookup: CDR1 SNHLY, CDR2 FYNNEI. The CDR3 spans 17 residues. V lost 6 bases to trimming and J lost 0 bases, with 18 bases between them. The CDR3 protein is CASRAFPGSSSYNEQFF. In DNA form, the CDR3 reads TGTGCCAGCAGAGCCTTTCCGGGGTCGAGCTCCTACAATGAGCAGTTCTTC.

Here the CDR3 reads CASSSVVGGRTEAFF. The CDR3 bases are TGTGCCAGCAGCAGCGTGGTAGGGGGGCGTACTGAAGCTTTCTTT. This chain connects TRBV6-1 to TRBJ1-1; D is possibly TRBD1 (6 bases). V was trimmed by 6 bases and J by 5 bases, leaving 19 bases between them. Germline-derived CDR1 and CDR2 are MNHNS and SASEGT. This CDR3 comprises 15 residues.

The chain uses TRBV4-2 and TRBJ1-1; 9 nucleotides align to TRBD1. Per germline, CDR1 LGHNA and CDR2 YNFKEQ. The CDR3 runs to 15 residues. The J segment lost 0 bases and the V segment lost 2 bases, leaving 1 base of the junction unmatched. The CDR3 region is CASSQTGGLNTEAFF. CDR3 bases: TGTGCCAGCAGCCAAACAGGGGGCTTGAACACTGAAGCTTTCTTT.

This chain uses TRBV6-1 with TRBJ1-3; 8 bases map to TRBD1. The CDR3 loop spans 16 amino acids. After removal of 4 bases from V and 4 bases from J, the junction contained 9 bases not matched to a gene. Per the germline V gene, CDR1 is MNHNS and CDR2 is SASEGT. This CDR3 is CASSGPRTGYGNTIYF. CDR3 DNA sequence: TGTGCCAGCAGTGGGCCCCGGACAGGGTACGGAAACACCATATATTTT.

This rearrangement joins TRBV5-6 to TRBJ2-3; D uncertain. This CDR3 has 15 residues. CDR1 and CDR2 (germline): SGHDT, YYEEEE. The ends were cut back, 6 bases at V and 0 bases at J, with 14 bases in the middle. CDR3 sequence reads: CASISVGRSTDTQYF. As DNA, the CDR3 is TGTGCCAGCATATCGGTGGGAAGGAGCACAGATACGCAGTATTTT.

The chain employs TRBV4-2 and TRBJ2-2; D might be TRBD2 (6 bases). The CDR3 has 14 residues. Trimming took 0 bases from V and 8 from J, leaving 10 bases between them. Per the germline V gene, CDR1 is LGHNA and CDR2 is YNFKEQ. Written as DNA, the CDR3 is TGTGCCAGCAGCCAAGATAGGACTATGGGGGAGCTGTTTTTT. Protein sequence: CASSQDRTMGELFF.

The J gene is TRBJ2-1, the V gene TRBV7-2; 9 nucleotides agree with TRBD2. CDR1 SGHTA and CDR2 FQGNSA come from the germline V gene. The CDR3 has 13 amino acids. Losses at the gene ends were 6 bases for V and 3 bases for J; bases not matched to a gene: 0. The CDR3 DNA sequence: TGTGCCAGCAGTAGCGGGGGCTACAATGAGCAGTTCTTC. This codes for CASSSGGYNEQFF.

This clone was counted a few times. This chain joins TRBV4-1 and TRBJ1-1; D remains ambiguous. CDR3 length: 14 residues. Between the trimmed V and J ends, which lost 2 bases and 0 bases, there was a span of 7 bases. Germline CDR1 reads MGHRA; CDR2 reads YSYEKL. The CDR3 DNA reads TGCGCCAGCAGCCAATTGGGCTTGAACACTGAAGCTTTCTTT. As protein: CASSQLGLNTEAFF.

The rearrangement links TRBV6-1 to TRBJ1-1; D ambiguous. Trimming removed 10 bases at V and 6 bases at J, with 18 bases between. The CDR3 has 13 residues. The germline gives CDR1 MNHNS, CDR2 SASEGT. CDR3 DNA: TGTGCCAACGCCCCCGACCGATGGGCTGAAGCTTTCTTT. Its translation is CANAPDRWAEAFF.

V and J are TRBV30 and TRBJ2-2; D ambiguous. V lost 5 bases to trimming and J lost 6 bases, with 13 bases between them. CDR1 and CDR2 from the germline V gene are GTSNPN and SVGIG (reference sequence). This CDR3 has 13 amino acids. CDR3 in DNA: TGTGCCTGGGGAGATGGGATCCCCGGGGAGCTGTTTTTT. Protein: CAWGDGIPGELFF. Looking up the rest from reference TRBV30 and TRBJ2-2 gives the full variable domain: SQTIHQWPATLVQPVGSPLSLECTVEGTSNPNLYWYRQAAGRGLQLLFYSVGIGQISSEVPQNLSASRPQDRQFILSSKKLLLSDSGFYLCAWGDGIPGELFFGEGSRLTVL.

This rearrangement joins TRBV11-2 to TRBJ2-3; TRBD2 agrees at 8 bases. The ends lost 7 bases at V and 6 bases at J; junction bases unmatched: 15. The CDR3 has 16 residues. Looked up from germline, CDR1 is SGHAT and CDR2 is FQNNGV. CDR3 sequence: CASTQGTSGYSDTQYF. CDR3 nucleotides: TGTGCCAGCACCCAAGGGACTAGTGGGTATTCGGATACGCAGTATTTT. The whole variable domain, remainder taken from reference TRBV11-2 and TRBJ2-3, is EAGVAQSPRYKIIEKRQSVAFWCNPISGHATLYWYQQILGQGPKLLIQFQNNGVVDDSQLPKDRFSAERLKGVDSTLKIQPAKLEDSAVYLCASTQGTSGYSDTQYFGPGTRLTVL.

V and J are TRBV2 and TRBJ2-2; TRBD2 agrees at 8 bases. The CDR3 is 14 residues long. The V segment lost 9 bases and the J segment 5 bases; nucleotides outside the gene matches: 8. Germline-derived CDR1 and CDR2 are SNHLY and FYNNEI. CDR3 sequence reads: CASQRERDTGELFF. CDR3 nucleotide sequence: TGTGCCAGTCAGCGGGAGAGGGATACCGGGGAGCTGTTTTTT.

CDR3 nucleotides: TGTGCTAGTGGCCTGACAGGGGAGCAGTACTTC. Protein product: CASGLTGEQYF. The chain has TRBV12-5 and TRBJ2-7; 7 bases agree with TRBD1. This CDR3 spans 11 amino acids. The junction had 3 bases not matched to a gene; V was cut back by 6 bases and J by 7 bases. CDR1 is LGHNT and CDR2 is FRNRAP in the germline V gene. Full variable domain (missing parts from reference TRBV12-5 and TRBJ2-7): DARVTQTPRHKVTEMGQEVTMRCQPILGHNTVFWYRQTMMQGLELLAYFRNRAPLDDSGMPKDRFSAEMPDATLATLKIQPSEPRDSAVYFCASGLTGEQYFGPGTRLTVT.

The rearrangement uses TRBV29-1 and TRBJ2-7; TRBD1 agrees at 8 bases. Germline V gene sequence: CDR1 SQVTM, CDR2 ANQGSEA. There are 13 residues in the CDR3. J was trimmed by 1 base and V by 4 bases; bases with no gene match: 3. The CDR3: CSVGGQESYEQYF. CDR3 bases: TGCAGCGTTGGGGGACAGGAGTCCTACGAGCAGTACTTC.

The chain carries TRBV5-1 and TRBJ2-2; D not certain. Between the trimmed V and J ends, which lost 2 bases and 1 base, there was a span of 12 bases. Germline V lookup: CDR1 SGHRS, CDR2 YFSETQ. The CDR3 covers 16 residues. CDR3 in amino acids: CASSFISRVNTGELFF. CDR3 in DNA: TGCGCCAGCAGCTTCATTAGTAGGGTGAACACCGGGGAGCTGTTTTTT.

The V and J genes are TRBV7-2 and TRBJ1-2; D possibly corresponds to TRBD1 (5 bases). Germline CDR1 and CDR2: SGHTA and FQGNSA. This CDR3 comprises 16 residues. Trimming cost V 5 bases and J 2 bases, with 18 bases left between them. CDR3 coding DNA: TGTGCCAGCAGCCCAAGGGCGCAGGGCCGGAACTATGGCTACACCTTC. Translating gives CASSPRAQGRNYGYTF.

The chain combines TRBV7-3 with TRBJ1-5, with D perhaps TRBD1 (5 bases). CDR1 and CDR2 from the germline V gene are SGHTA and FQGTGA. Trimming left V 5 bases short and J 4 bases short, with 9 bases between. The CDR3 has 13 residues. CDR3 nucleotide sequence: TGTGCCAGCAGCCTATCAGGGAATCAGCCCCAGCATTTT. Encoded protein: CASSLSGNQPQHF.